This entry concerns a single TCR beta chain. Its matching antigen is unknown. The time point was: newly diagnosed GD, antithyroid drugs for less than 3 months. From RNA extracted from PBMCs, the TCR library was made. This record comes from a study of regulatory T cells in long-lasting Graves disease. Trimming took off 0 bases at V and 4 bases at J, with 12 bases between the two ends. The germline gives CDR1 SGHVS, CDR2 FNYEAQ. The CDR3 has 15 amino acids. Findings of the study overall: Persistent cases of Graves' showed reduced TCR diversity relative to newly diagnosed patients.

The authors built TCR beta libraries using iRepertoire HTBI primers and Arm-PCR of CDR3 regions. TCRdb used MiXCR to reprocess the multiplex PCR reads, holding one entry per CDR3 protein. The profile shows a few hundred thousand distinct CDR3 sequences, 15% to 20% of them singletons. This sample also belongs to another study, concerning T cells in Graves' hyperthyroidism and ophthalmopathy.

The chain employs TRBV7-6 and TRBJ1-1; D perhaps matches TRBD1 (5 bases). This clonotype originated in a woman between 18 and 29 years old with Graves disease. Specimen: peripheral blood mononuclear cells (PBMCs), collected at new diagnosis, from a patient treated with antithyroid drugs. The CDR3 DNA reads TGTGCCAGCAGCTTAGCTCCCGAGGGGTCCACTGAAGCTTTCTTT. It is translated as CASSLAPEGSTEAFF.